The 14 T cell receptor beta chains below all came from one sample that was sequenced in a study of T cell repertoires in cytomegalovirus infection. TCRdb reanalysed the reads using MiXCR and keeps one entry per CDR3 protein. This sample has approximately 150,000 distinct CDR3 sequences; more than 15% occur once, and the top ten carry roughly 20%. Sequencing input: CD8+ T cells from PBMCs. Receptors originate from a human donor in good health (CMV status not recorded). Some clones in this sample may be carry-over from other donors' samples.

The chain carries TRBV19 and TRBJ1-5; D gene ambiguous. Between the trimmed V and J ends, which lost 6 bases and 0 bases, there was a span of 6 bases. The CDR3 runs to 13 residues. Germline V CDR1 and CDR2: LNHDA, SQIVND (reference sequence). Written as DNA, the CDR3 is TGTGCCAGTAGAGAAAATAGCAATCAGCCCCAGCATTTT. This gives the protein CASRENSNQPQHF.

This clonotype turned up a few times. V usage is TRBV6-6 and J usage is TRBJ2-1; D may be TRBD2 (5 bases). The CDR3 covers 15 residues. V was cut by 0 bases and J by 1 base, with 7 bases left in between. Germline CDR1 MNHNY, CDR2 SVGAGI (reference sequence). The CDR3 loop reads CASSYSPGSYNEQFF. As DNA, the CDR3 is TGTGCCAGCAGTTACTCTCCGGGGTCCTACAATGAGCAGTTCTTC.

The V and J genes are TRBV2 and TRBJ2-5; D call uncertain. Germline loops: CDR1 SNHLY, CDR2 FYNNEI. The V and J ends lost 1 base and 1 base respectively, with 13 bases between them. This CDR3 spans 16 amino acids. The CDR3 spells CASSEGWSETQETQYF. CDR3 nucleotides: TGTGCCAGCAGTGAAGGGTGGTCAGAAACCCAAGAGACCCAGTACTTC.

The V call is TRBV4-3, the J call TRBJ2-7; D gene ambiguous. CDR3 length: 16 amino acids. V dropped 0 bases and J dropped 0 bases, with 12 bases sitting between them. Germline V gene lookup returns CDR1 LGHNA and CDR2 YSLEER. This CDR3 reads CASSQDRSAYSYEQYF. CDR3 coding DNA: TGCGCCAGCAGCCAAGATCGGAGCGCATACTCCTACGAGCAGTACTTC.

This clonotype was counted only a few times. This chain links TRBV7-8 with TRBJ2-3; TRBD2 matches 7 bases. This CDR3 is 16 amino acids long. Germline trimming cut 5 bases from V and 1 base from J; bases unmatched to any gene: 9. CDR1 SGHVS and CDR2 FQNEAQ come from the germline V gene. The CDR3 loop is CASSLTGGFGTDTQYF. As DNA, the CDR3 is TGTGCCAGCAGCCTTACCGGGGGGTTTGGCACAGATACGCAGTATTTT.

The chain joins TRBV27 to TRBJ1-2; D unresolved. The CDR3 consists of 13 residues. V was cut by 2 bases and J by 1 base, with 5 bases left in between. CDR1 is MNHEY and CDR2 is SMNVEV in the germline V gene (reference sequence). CDR3 DNA sequence: TGTGCCAGCAGTTTAGCGGTTAACTATGGCTACACCTTC. It specifies CASSLAVNYGYTF.

V usage is TRBV7-8 and J usage is TRBJ2-1, with a weak D call TRBD2 (7 bases). The CDR3 is 14 residues long. Trimming left V 1 base short and J 7 bases short, with 11 bases between. Germline-derived CDR1 and CDR2 are SGHVS and FQNEAQ. The CDR3 DNA follows: TGTGCCAGCAGCTTAGAGGGGGGGCTTAATGAGCAGTTCTTC. As protein: CASSLEGGLNEQFF.

This clonotype was observed a few times. The rearrangement joins TRBV7-9 to TRBJ2-1; D call uncertain. This CDR3 comprises 13 residues. The V gene's germline CDR1 is SEHNR and CDR2 FQNEAQ (reference sequence). V dropped 1 base and J dropped 10 bases, with 11 bases sitting between them. In nucleotides, the CDR3 is TGTGCCAGCAGCTTAGACGGAGTTCGGGAGCAGTTCTTC. It translates to CASSLDGVREQFF.

This clonotype showed up many times. The chain is built from TRBV11-2 and TRBJ2-3, with 7 bases identical to TRBD1. Germline CDR1 reads SGHAT; CDR2 reads FQNNGV. The CDR3 is 13 amino acids. After removal of 6 bases from V and 3 bases from J, the junction contained 3 bases not matched to a gene. This CDR3 is CASRPRGTDTQYF. The CDR3 coding sequence is TGTGCCAGCAGGCCCAGGGGGACAGATACGCAGTATTTT.

This clonotype was detected many times. The chain couples TRBV11-3 to TRBJ2-1; no reliable D call. V lost 4 bases, J lost 4 bases, and 8 bases lay in between. This CDR3 is built from 13 residues. Germline loops: CDR1 SGHNT, CDR2 YENEEA. The CDR3 is CASSYGRYNEQFF. The CDR3 DNA reads TGTGCCAGCAGCTATGGGCGGTACAATGAGCAGTTCTTC.

The gene calls are TRBV7-2 and TRBJ2-5, with a possible D match to TRBD2 (6 bases). V lost 5 bases to trimming and J lost 3 bases, with 10 bases between them. Germline loops: CDR1 SGHTA, CDR2 FQGNSA. This CDR3 contains 13 residues. CDR3 loop: CASSPQREETQYF. Here the CDR3 DNA reads TGTGCCAGCAGCCCCCAGCGGGAAGAGACCCAGTACTTC.

V gene TRBV12-3 or TRBV12-4 combines with J gene TRBJ1-4, with D unresolved. V lost 3 bases to trimming and J lost 4 bases, with 6 bases between them. The CDR3 spans 13 residues. The CDR3 spells CASSFIGNEKLFF. CDR3 DNA sequence: TGTGCCAGCAGTTTCATCGGTAATGAAAAACTGTTTTTT.

This rearrangement joins TRBV9 to TRBJ1-1; D is uncertain. Deletions cut 0 bases from V and 4 bases from J, with 7 bases between. Germline loops: CDR1 SGDLS, CDR2 YYNGEE. CDR3 length: 13 residues. The CDR3 DNA sequence: TGTGCCAGCAGCGTAGGTAGGGTCACTGAAGCTTTCTTT. Protein product: CASSVGRVTEAFF. Drawing the rest from reference TRBV9 and TRBJ1-1, the complete variable domain is DSGVTQTPKHLITATGQRVTLRCSPRSGDLSVYWYQQSLDQGLQFLIQYYNGEERAKGNILERFSAQQFPDLHSELNLSSLELGDSALYFCASSVGRVTEAFFGQGTRLTVV.

This clonotype appeared a few times. This rearrangement joins TRBV7-8 to TRBJ2-3; 8 bases line up with TRBD2. Germline V CDR1 and CDR2: SGHVS, FQNEAQ. V was pared by 4 bases and J by 4 bases, with 10 bases of the junction left unmatched. The CDR3 totals 16 residues. The CDR3 DNA reads TGTGCCAGCAGCTCGACCGGGACTAGGGTTGCAGATACGCAGTATTTT. Protein product: CASSSTGTRVADTQYF.